These 27 T cell receptor beta chains were sequenced from one sample in a study of Tregs in tolerant kidney transplant recipients. The data were produced by immunoSEQ multiplex PCR, yet TCRdb's version contains in-frame clones alone and is incomplete. The sample records tens of thousands of clones, 85% to 90% being singletons. Specimen: CD4+ T cells from blood, collected before the transplant. Every receptor here comes from a human donor who received a combined kidney and bone marrow transplant.

This clone was detected only once. The J gene is TRBJ2-3, the V gene TRBV30; unclear D gene. The V end was cut by 4 bases, the J end by 6 bases, with 8 bases between. Germline CDR1 GTSNPN, CDR2 SVGIG (reference sequence). The CDR3 loop spans 11 amino acids. The CDR3 bases are TGTGCCTGGACCTACGCGGATACGCAGTATTTT. Protein: CAWTYADTQYF.

The chain has TRBV9 and TRBJ1-4; 7 bases match TRBD1. The CDR3 has 14 residues. V trimming: 3 bases; J trimming: 5 bases; junction bases outside the gene matches: 4. In germline, CDR1 is SGDLS, CDR2 YYNGEE. The CDR3 sequence is CASSGDSQNEKLFF. DNA for the CDR3: TGTGCCAGCAGCGGGGACAGCCAAAATGAAAAACTGTTTTTT.

This clone was seen more than once but under ten times. The chain joins TRBV5-1 to TRBJ1-4; D is uncertain. This CDR3 is built from 16 residues. In germline, CDR1 is SGHRS, CDR2 YFSETQ. Trimming shortened V by 4 bases and J by 0 bases, and 13 bases separated the two germline ends. DNA for the CDR3: TGCGCCAGCAGCGGTGGAGGCTCGGCAACTAATGAAAAACTGTTTTTT. Protein sequence: CASSGGGSATNEKLFF.

V usage is TRBV27 and J usage is TRBJ2-7; 10 positions match TRBD2. V lost 4 bases, J lost 4 bases, and 10 bases stayed unmatched. The CDR3 has 16 amino acids. Per the germline V gene, CDR1 is MNHEY and CDR2 is SMNVEV (reference sequence). The CDR3 sequence: CASSSPTSGLGYEQYF. In DNA, the CDR3 is TGTGCCAGCAGTTCGCCGACTAGCGGGCTTGGATACGAGCAGTACTTC.

The V call is TRBV7-9, the J call TRBJ2-3, with TRBD2 matching 7 bases. Germline V gene sequence: CDR1 SEHNR, CDR2 FQNEAQ (reference sequence). The trim removed 7 bases at V and 4 bases at J, leaving 14 bases unmatched. The CDR3 loop spans 16 amino acids. CDR3 amino acids: CASNSRGGSRADTQYF. The CDR3 DNA reads TGTGCCAGCAATTCTAGGGGCGGGAGTAGAGCAGATACGCAGTATTTT. The complete variable domain, with remaining parts taken from reference TRBV7-9 and TRBJ2-3, reads DTGVSQNPRHKITKRGQNVTFRCDPISEHNRLYWYRQTLGQGPEFLTYFQNEAQLEKSRLLSDRFSAERPKGSFSTLEIQRTEQGDSAMYLCASNSRGGSRADTQYFGPGTRLTVL.

The chain combines TRBV6-5 with TRBJ2-7; TRBD1 agrees at 9 bases. The CDR3 runs 14 residues. Germline CDR1 and CDR2: MNHEY and SVGAGI. V lost 5 bases, J lost 6 bases, and 8 bases stayed unmatched. The CDR3 sequence is CASSTRDRAREQYF. The DNA of the CDR3 is TGTGCCAGCAGTACTAGGGACAGGGCACGCGAGCAGTACTTC.

The V gene is TRBV25-1, the J gene TRBJ1-5, with 12 bases lining up with TRBD1. The CDR3 is 17 residues long. In germline, CDR1 is MGHDK, CDR2 SYGVNS. J gave up 0 bases and V 5 bases, and 5 bases lay outside the gene matches. CDR3 sequence reads: CASSTGQGANSNQPQHF. The CDR3, as DNA: TGTGCCAGCAGTACGGGACAGGGGGCGAATAGCAATCAGCCCCAGCATTTT. Full variable domain (remainder filled in from reference TRBV25-1 and TRBJ1-5): EADIYQTPRYLVIGTGKKITLECSQTMGHDKMYWYQQDPGMELHLIHYSYGVNSTEKGDLSSESTVSRIRTEHFPLTLESARPSHTSQYLCASSTGQGANSNQPQHFGDGTRLSIL.

The J gene is TRBJ1-1, the V gene TRBV10-3, with 12 bases that match TRBD1. The CDR3 loop spans 14 amino acids. Unmatched junction bases numbered 2, after V lost 5 bases and J lost 4 bases. Germline V CDR1 and CDR2: ENHRY, SYGVKD. As DNA, the CDR3 is TGTGCCATCAGTCCGGGACAGGGGGCCACTGAAGCTTTCTTT. Translated: CAISPGQGATEAFF.

The rearrangement uses TRBV30 and TRBJ2-7; TRBD2 matches 8 bases. The CDR3 loop spans 16 amino acids. The V gene's germline CDR1 is GTSNPN and CDR2 SVGIG (reference sequence). The V and J ends lost 4 bases and 6 bases, in that order; junction bases with no gene match: 17. CDR3 region: CAWTTSRGLGNREQYF. As DNA, the CDR3 is TGTGCCTGGACCACATCGAGGGGACTAGGGAACCGCGAGCAGTACTTC.

J is TRBJ2-2 and V is TRBV7-3; D perhaps matches TRBD2 (6 bases). Germline assignment: CDR1 SGHTA and CDR2 FQGTGA. The CDR3 covers 16 residues. V lost 5 bases, J lost 0 bases, and 13 bases lay in between. In nucleotides, the CDR3 is TGTGCCAGCAGCCGTTATAGCGGAACGAACACCGGGGAGCTGTTTTTT. Amino acids: CASSRYSGTNTGELFF.

This sequence joins TRBV28 and TRBJ2-7; D is possibly TRBD1 (5 bases). The CDR3 covers 13 residues. Germline V gene lookup returns CDR1 MDHEN and CDR2 SYDVKM. Trimming took 5 bases from V and 4 from J, leaving 12 bases between them. CDR3 protein: CASSPRQFYEQYF. CDR3 DNA: TGTGCCAGCAGTCCCCGACAGTTTTACGAGCAGTACTTC.

CDR3 DNA sequence: TGTGCCAGCAGCCTACAGGGGCTCTCTGGAAACACCATATATTTT. Translating it yields CASSLQGLSGNTIYF. The chain links TRBV14 to TRBJ1-3; the match to TRBD1 covers 7 bases. V was clipped by 4 bases and J by 0 bases; unmatched bases: 3. CDR1 SGHDN and CDR2 FVKESK come from the germline V gene. This CDR3 is built from 15 residues. Full variable domain (rest looked up from reference TRBV14 and TRBJ1-3): EAGVTQFPSHSVIEKGQTVTLRCDPISGHDNLYWYRRVMGKEIKFLLHFVKESKQDESGMPNNRFLAERTGGTYSTLKVQPAELEDSGVYFCASSLQGLSGNTIYFGEGSWLTVV.

V is TRBV11-3 and J is TRBJ2-5; D not resolved. Germline V lookup: CDR1 SGHNT, CDR2 YENEEA. V was trimmed by 1 base and J by 1 base, leaving 4 bases between them. CDR3 length: 13 residues. The CDR3 DNA follows: TGTGCCAGCAGCTTAGTCCTCCAAGAGACCCAGTACTTC. Protein product: CASSLVLQETQYF.

This chain joins TRBV6-6 and TRBJ2-7; D remains unclear. Trimming removed 6 bases at V and 3 bases at J, with 12 bases between. The CDR3 has 13 amino acids. Per the germline V gene, CDR1 is MNHNY and CDR2 is SVGAGI (reference sequence). CDR3 loop: CASRTENYYEQYF. CDR3 nucleotide sequence: TGTGCCAGCAGAACAGAGAATTACTACGAGCAGTACTTC.

For the CDR3, the DNA is TGTGCCATCAGTGAGTCATCTGTGGCCAAAGAGTCTCCGGAGGAGCAGTACTTC. Translating gives CAISESSVAKESPEEQYF. The chain uses TRBV10-3 and TRBJ2-7; D is uncertain. Germline loops: CDR1 ENHRY, CDR2 SYGVKD. The CDR3 has 18 residues. Trimming removed 0 bases at V and 7 bases at J, with 25 bases between.

The CDR3 coding sequence is TGTGCCTGGGGCGCGCAGCGTACAGATACGCAGTATTTT. Protein: CAWGAQRTDTQYF. The chain employs TRBV30 and TRBJ2-3, with D uncertain. This CDR3 comprises 13 residues. Germline V gene data show CDR1 as GTSNPN and CDR2 as SVGIG (reference sequence). Trimming stripped 5 bases from V and 3 bases from J, with 12 bases between.

Only one count was recorded for this clone. The chain joins TRBV5-6 to TRBJ2-1; D possibly corresponds to TRBD2 (6 bases). The V end was cut by 2 bases, the J end by 2 bases, with 14 bases between. There are 16 residues in the CDR3. Germline loops: CDR1 SGHDT, CDR2 YYEEEE. CDR3 residues: CASSFLGSGPYNEQFF. CDR3 nucleotide sequence: TGTGCCAGCAGCTTCCTAGGTAGCGGTCCCTACAATGAGCAGTTCTTC.

The chain carries TRBV15 and TRBJ2-3; 10 bases are a match to TRBD2. Trimming cost V 1 base and J 4 bases; bases outside gene matches: 8. The germline gives CDR1 LNHNV, CDR2 YYDKDF (reference sequence). The CDR3 spans 17 residues. The CDR3 DNA is TGTGCCACCAGCAGAGTTCTAGCGGGAGACGGGGCAGATACGCAGTATTTT. Translating it yields CATSRVLAGDGADTQYF. Together with reference TRBV15 and TRBJ2-3, the CDR3 gives the full variable domain: DAMVIQNPRYQVTQFGKPVTLSCSQTLNHNVMYWYQQKSSQAPKLLFHYYDKDFNNEADTPDNFQSRRPNTSFCFLDIRSPGLGDTAMYLCATSRVLAGDGADTQYFGPGTRLTVL.

The J gene is TRBJ2-1, the V gene TRBV16; 11 bases agree with TRBD2. V gave up 4 bases and J gave up 7 bases; unmatched junction bases: 12. CDR1 is KGHSY and CDR2 is FQNENV in the germline V gene. This CDR3 has 17 residues. For the CDR3, the DNA is TGTGCCAGCAGCCTTTCCCCACTAGCGGGAGTTGGAAATGAGCAGTTCTTC. Protein: CASSLSPLAGVGNEQFF.

The V call is TRBV6-6, the J call TRBJ2-2; D possibly corresponds to TRBD1 (6 bases). This CDR3 region has 15 residues. The V gene lost 4 bases and the J gene lost 1 base, with 10 bases spanning the gap. Germline lookup yields CDR1 MNHNY and CDR2 SVGAGI (reference sequence). The CDR3 DNA reads TGTGCCAGCAGTTCCTCGGACAGGAACACCGGGGAGCTGTTTTTT. It specifies CASSSSDRNTGELFF.

The V call is TRBV29-1, the J call TRBJ2-3; a weak D match, TRBD2 (5 bases). CDR3 length equals 12 residues. Looked up from germline, CDR1 is SQVTM and CDR2 is ANQGSEA. V was cut by 6 bases and J by 1 base, with 8 bases left in between. The CDR3 nucleotides are TGCAGCGTCATACTAGGCACAGATACGCAGTATTTT. This encodes CSVILGTDTQYF.

This rearrangement joins TRBV18 to TRBJ2-1, with D possibly TRBD2 on 6 matching bases. V lost 4 bases and J lost 1, with 8 bases in between. The CDR3 is 14 residues long. Germline assignment: CDR1 KGHSH and CDR2 LQKENI. In DNA, the CDR3 is TGTGCCAGCTCACGGGAGGAATCCTACAATGAGCAGTTCTTC. It translates to CASSREESYNEQFF.

V is TRBV9 and J is TRBJ1-2; tentatively, D is TRBD1 (5 bases). CDR3 length: 21 amino acids. Germline CDR1 and CDR2: SGDLS and YYNGEE. With 2 bases removed from V and 0 bases from J, the gap between germline ends came to 29 bases. The CDR3 DNA reads as TGTGCCAGCAGCGTGGTCCACCGTATACACCGGACAAGGGCCTCTAACTATGGCTACACCTTC. This sequence encodes CASSVVHRIHRTRASNYGYTF.

The rearrangement links TRBV10-3 to TRBJ2-1, with D possibly matching TRBD2 (6 bases). The germline CDR1 and CDR2 sequences are ENHRY and SYGVKD. V was pared by 4 bases and J by 5 bases, with 12 bases between. This CDR3 spans 14 amino acids. CDR3: CAISALGLDNEQFF. CDR3 bases: TGTGCCATCAGTGCCTTGGGACTTGACAATGAGCAGTTCTTC.

The gene calls are TRBV5-1 and TRBJ1-5; 7 bases fit TRBD1. V lost 4 bases and J lost 4; bases outside the gene matches: 5. The CDR3 loop spans 14 amino acids. The V gene's germline CDR1 is SGHRS and CDR2 YFSETQ. The CDR3 region has the DNA TGCGCCAGCAGCCCCGGGACAGAAAATCAGCCCCAGCATTTT. Translating it yields CASSPGTENQPQHF. The complete variable domain, with remaining parts taken from reference TRBV5-1 and TRBJ1-5, reads KAGVTQTPRYLIKTRGQQVTLSCSPISGHRSVSWYQQTPGQGLQFLFEYFSETQRNKGNFPGRFSGRQFSNSRSEMNVSTLELGDSALYLCASSPGTENQPQHFGDGTRLSIL.

The V call is TRBV4-2, the J call TRBJ2-7, with TRBD2 matching over 9 bases. The CDR3 extends over 14 amino acids. Germline CDR1 LGHNA, CDR2 YNFKEQ. J gave up 3 bases and V 5 bases, and 5 bases lay outside the gene matches. The chain's CDR3 is CASSTGTSIYEQYF. Written as DNA, the CDR3 is TGTGCCAGCAGCACCGGGACTAGCATCTACGAGCAGTACTTC.

The V and J genes are TRBV5-1 and TRBJ2-7; 10 nucleotides line up with TRBD2. Trimming removed 0 bases from V and 7 bases from J; junction bases left unmatched: 13. The CDR3 spans 17 residues. Germline CDR1 reads SGHRS; CDR2 reads YFSETQ. CDR3 in DNA: TGCGCCAGCAGCTTGGCCGCTAGCGGGAGTAAGGTCTATGAGCAGTACTTC. It specifies CASSLAASGSKVYEQYF. The full variable domain, completed using reference TRBV5-1 and TRBJ2-7, is KAGVTQTPRYLIKTRGQQVTLSCSPISGHRSVSWYQQTPGQGLQFLFEYFSETQRNKGNFPGRFSGRQFSNSRSEMNVSTLELGDSALYLCASSLAASGSKVYEQYFGPGTRLTVT.